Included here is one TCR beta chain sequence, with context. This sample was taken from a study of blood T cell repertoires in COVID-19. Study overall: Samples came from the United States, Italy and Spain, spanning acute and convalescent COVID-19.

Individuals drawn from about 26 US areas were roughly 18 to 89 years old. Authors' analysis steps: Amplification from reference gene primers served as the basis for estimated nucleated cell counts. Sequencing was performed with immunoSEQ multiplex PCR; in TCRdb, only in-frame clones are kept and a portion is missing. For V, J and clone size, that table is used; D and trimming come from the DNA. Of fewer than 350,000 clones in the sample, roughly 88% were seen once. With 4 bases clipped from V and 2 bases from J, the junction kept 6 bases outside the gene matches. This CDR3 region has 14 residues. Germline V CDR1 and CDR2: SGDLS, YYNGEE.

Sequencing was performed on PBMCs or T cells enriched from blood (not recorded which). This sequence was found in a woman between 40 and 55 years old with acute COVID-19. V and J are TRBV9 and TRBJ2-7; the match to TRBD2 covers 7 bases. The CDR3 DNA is TGTGCCAGCAGCCGTAAGCGGGATACCTACGAGCAGTACTTC. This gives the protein CASSRKRDTYEQYF.